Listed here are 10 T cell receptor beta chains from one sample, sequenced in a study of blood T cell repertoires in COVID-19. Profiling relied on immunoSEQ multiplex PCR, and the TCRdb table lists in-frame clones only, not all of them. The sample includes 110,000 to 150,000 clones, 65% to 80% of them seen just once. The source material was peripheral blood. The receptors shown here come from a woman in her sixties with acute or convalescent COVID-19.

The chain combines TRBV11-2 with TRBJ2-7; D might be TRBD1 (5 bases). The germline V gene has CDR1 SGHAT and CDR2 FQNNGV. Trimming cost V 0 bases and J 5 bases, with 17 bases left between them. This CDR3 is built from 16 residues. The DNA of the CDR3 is TGTGCCAGCAGCTTAGATCGCCGGCAGGGTCGAAACGAGCAGTACTTC. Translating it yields CASSLDRRQGRNEQYF.

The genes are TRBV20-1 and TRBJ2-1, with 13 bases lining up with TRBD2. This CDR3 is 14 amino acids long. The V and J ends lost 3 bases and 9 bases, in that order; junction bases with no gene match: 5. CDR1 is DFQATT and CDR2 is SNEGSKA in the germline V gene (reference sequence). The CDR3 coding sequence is TGCAGTGCTAGTCCCGGACTAGCGGGAGCTGAGCAGTTCTTC. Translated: CSASPGLAGAEQFF.

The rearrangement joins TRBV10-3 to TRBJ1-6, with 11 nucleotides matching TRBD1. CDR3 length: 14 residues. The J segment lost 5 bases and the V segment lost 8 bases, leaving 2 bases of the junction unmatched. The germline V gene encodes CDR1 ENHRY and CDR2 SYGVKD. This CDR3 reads CAIRDRGNNSPLHF. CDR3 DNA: TGTGCCATCCGGGACAGGGGGAATAATTCACCCCTCCACTTT.

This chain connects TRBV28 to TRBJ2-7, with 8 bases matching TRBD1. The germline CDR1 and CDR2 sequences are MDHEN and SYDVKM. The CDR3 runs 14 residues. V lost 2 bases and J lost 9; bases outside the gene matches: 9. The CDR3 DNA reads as TGTGCCAGCAGTTTACTGGGACAGGTCTATGGGCAGTACTTC. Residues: CASSLLGQVYGQYF. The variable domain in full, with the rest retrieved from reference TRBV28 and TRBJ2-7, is DVKVTQSSRYLVKRTGEKVFLECVQDMDHENMFWYRQDPGLGLRLIYFSYDVKMKEKGDIPEGYSVSREKKERFSLILESASTNQTSMYLCASSLLGQVYGQYFGPGTRLTVT.

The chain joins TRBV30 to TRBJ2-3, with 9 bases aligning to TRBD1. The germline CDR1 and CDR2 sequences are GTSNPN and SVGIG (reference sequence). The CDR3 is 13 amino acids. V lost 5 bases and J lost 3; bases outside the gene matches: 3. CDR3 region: CAWDRGGTDTQYF. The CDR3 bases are TGTGCCTGGGACAGGGGGGGTACAGATACGCAGTATTTT.

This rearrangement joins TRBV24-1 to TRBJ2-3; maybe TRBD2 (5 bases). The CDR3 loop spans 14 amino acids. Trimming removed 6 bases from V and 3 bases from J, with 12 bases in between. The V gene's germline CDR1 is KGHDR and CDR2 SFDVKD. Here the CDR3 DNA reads TGTGCCACCAGTTTGGAGGAGGTAACAGATACGCAGTATTTT. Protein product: CATSLEEVTDTQYF.

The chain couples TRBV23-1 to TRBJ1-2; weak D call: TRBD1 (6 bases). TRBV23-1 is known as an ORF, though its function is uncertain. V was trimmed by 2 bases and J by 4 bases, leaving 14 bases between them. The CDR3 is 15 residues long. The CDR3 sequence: CASSQPWRGGYGYTF. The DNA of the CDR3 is TGCGCCAGCAGTCAACCTTGGAGGGGGGGCTATGGCTACACCTTC.

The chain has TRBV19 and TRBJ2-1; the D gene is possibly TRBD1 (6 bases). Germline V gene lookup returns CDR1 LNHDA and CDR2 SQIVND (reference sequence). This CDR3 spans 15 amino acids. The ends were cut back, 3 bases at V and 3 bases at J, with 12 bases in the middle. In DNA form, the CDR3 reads TGTGCCAGTAGTATCAGGGCAGGGGACTACAATGAGCAGTTCTTC. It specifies CASSIRAGDYNEQFF.

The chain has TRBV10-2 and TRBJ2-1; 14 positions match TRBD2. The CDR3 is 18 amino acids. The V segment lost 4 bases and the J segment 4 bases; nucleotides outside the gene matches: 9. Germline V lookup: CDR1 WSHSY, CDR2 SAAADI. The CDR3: CASSVTSGRASRYNEQFF. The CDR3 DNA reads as TGCGCCAGCAGTGTGACTAGCGGGAGGGCCTCAAGGTACAATGAGCAGTTCTTC.

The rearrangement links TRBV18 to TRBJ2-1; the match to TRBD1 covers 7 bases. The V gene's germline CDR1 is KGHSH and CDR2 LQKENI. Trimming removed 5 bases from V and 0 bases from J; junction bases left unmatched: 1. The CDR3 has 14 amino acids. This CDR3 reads CASSDRVSYNEQFF. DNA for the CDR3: TGTGCCAGCTCAGACAGGGTCTCCTACAATGAGCAGTTCTTC. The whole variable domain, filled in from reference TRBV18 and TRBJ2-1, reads NAGVMQNPRHLVRRRGQEARLRCSPMKGHSHVYWYRQLPEEGLKFMVYLQKENIIDESGMPKERFSAEFPKEGPSILRIQQVVRGDSAAYFCASSDRVSYNEQFFGPGTRLTVL.